The T cell receptor (beta chain) described here comes from a study of T cells in Graves' hyperthyroidism and ophthalmopathy. RNA transcripts were the template for amplifying TCR beta CDR3 regions. Initially, a first-round RT-PCR of the TCR CDR3 employed the HTBI primer set. TCRdb ran MiXCR on the multiplex PCR reads and lists one entry per CDR3 protein. Among some 690,000 distinct CDR3 sequences listed, around 15% were seen once. The origin of this receptor is a man aged 50-59 years with Graves' hyperthyroidism. The sample taken for sequencing was blood.

CDR3 sequence: CASSSGTPNIQYF. The CDR3 DNA reads as TGTGCCAGCAGCTCCGGGACCCCTAACATTCAGTACTTC. The chain has TRBV28 and TRBJ2-4; tentatively, D is TRBD1 or TRBD2 (5 bases each). The germline gives CDR1 MDHEN, CDR2 SYDVKM. The CDR3 length is 13 residues. Trimming took 6 bases from V and 7 from J, leaving 13 bases between them.